This T cell receptor beta chain was obtained from a study of sequential checkpoint blockade in melanoma. Study background: First-line arms were nivolumab then ipilimumab, or the reverse, randomized 1:1.

Documented treatment: randomized to nivolumab then ipilimumab (arm A) or the reverse (arm B). No patient had prior DNA-damaging chemotherapy. PBMC sorting kept live CD3+CD8+ cells without CD19 or CD56. The protocol was immunoSEQ multiplex PCR, while the TCRdb copy is restricted to in-frame clones and leaves out a portion. The data contain over a thousand clones, about 65% of them singletons. The CDR3 length is 14 residues. V lost 6 bases, J lost 4 bases, and 13 bases lay in between. The germline gives CDR1 WNHNN, CDR2 SYGVQD (reference sequence). The chain joins TRBV10-1 to TRBJ1-5; no firm D call. This TCR derives from a human donor with melanoma. The sequences come from CD8+ T cells sorted from blood (inferred from file names), collected from a patient given nivolumab and ipilimumab in sequence. This CDR3 is CASRAGFGNQPQHF. Written as DNA, the CDR3 is TGCGCCAGCAGGGCGGGTTTTGGGAATCAGCCCCAGCATTTT.